The 10 T cell receptor beta chains below were found in one sample sequenced in a study of T-cell reconstitution after alpha-beta-depleted transplantation in children (dated by TCRdb to the mid-2010s). The library was built by means of PCR. The sample was run on an Illumina HiSeq 2500. Molecular barcoding was employed in the preparation of TCR libraries, with unique molecular identifiers being used to normalize TCRbeta repertoire quantification. Using fastp trimming at Q25 and MiXCR clonotype assembly, TCRdb reanalyzed the public sequencing data and kept in-frame beta chains. Each CDR3 protein appears once, grouped with its most common genes and DNA. The sample data list around 580,000 distinct CDR3 sequences, and 20% to 30% of these were observed just once. Clones ranked in the top ten supply approximately 33% of the sample. What the treatment or condition label conveys for this sample: allogeneic hematopoietic cell transplantation with graft depleted of TCRalphabeta T cells and CD19 B cells.

Sequenced here: PBMCs, sampled before TCRalphabeta/CD19-depleted stem cell transplant. All receptors derive from a boy less than two years old with Wiskott-Aldrich syndrome, due to receive a stem cell transplant.

This clonotype was seen a few times. This rearrangement joins TRBV5-1 to TRBJ2-5, with 7 bases matching TRBD1. The V and J ends lost 1 base and 7 bases, in that order; junction bases with no gene match: 7. CDR1 is SGHRS and CDR2 is YFSETQ in the germline V gene. The CDR3 length is 14 residues. CDR3 residues: CASSLPRQGRTQYF. The CDR3 region has the DNA TGCGCCAGCAGCTTGCCCCGACAGGGCCGGACCCAGTACTTC.

This clonotype has more than one count but fewer than ten. The chain combines TRBV28 with TRBJ2-7; 7 nucleotides line up with TRBD2. V lost 5 bases and J lost 3; bases outside the gene matches: 13. CDR1 and CDR2 from the germline V gene are MDHEN and SYDVKM. The CDR3 runs to 16 residues. The CDR3 is CASSPRLGAGLYEQYF. CDR3 in DNA: TGTGCCAGCAGTCCCCGACTTGGAGCGGGGCTCTACGAGCAGTACTTC.

In this sample, this clonotype turned up a few times. The chain joins TRBV18 to TRBJ1-5; 7 nucleotides match TRBD1. CDR3 size: 16 residues. Looked up from germline, CDR1 is KGHSH and CDR2 is LQKENI. The trim removed 2 bases at V and 4 bases at J, leaving 8 bases unmatched. The CDR3 coding sequence is TGTGCCAGCTCACCAACAGTTCAGGGGGAGAATCAGCCCCAGCATTTT. Residues: CASSPTVQGENQPQHF.

This clonotype was observed a few times. The chain recombines TRBV11-2 with TRBJ2-3, with TRBD2 matching 7 bases. Looked up from germline, CDR1 is SGHAT and CDR2 is FQNNGV. The CDR3 loop spans 15 amino acids. The trim removed 1 base at V and 5 bases at J, leaving 6 bases unmatched. Here the CDR3 reads CASSLGFLAEDTQYF. The CDR3 DNA is TGTGCCAGCAGCTTAGGTTTCCTAGCGGAAGATACGCAGTATTTT.

This clonotype was observed a handful of times. The chain recombines TRBV12-3 or TRBV12-4 with TRBJ2-7; possibly TRBD1 or TRBD2 for D (5 bases each). The CDR3 consists of 14 residues. V lost 5 bases to trimming and J lost 2 bases, with 13 bases between them. The CDR3 region has the DNA TGTGCCAGCAGTCCCCCCGGGACCCCCTACGAGCAGTACTTC. This codes for CASSPPGTPYEQYF.

This clonotype came up a few times. The V call is TRBV7-9, the J call TRBJ1-4; 9 nucleotides align to TRBD1. Germline lookup yields CDR1 SEHNR and CDR2 FQNEAQ (reference sequence). The CDR3 contains 15 residues. Trimming removed 0 bases from V and 4 bases from J; junction bases left unmatched: 0. CDR3 DNA sequence: TGTGCCAGCAGCTTAGCGACAGGGGGTAATGAAAAACTGTTTTTT. This gives the protein CASSLATGGNEKLFF.

With regard to this clonotype: Given the absence of the conserved phenylalanine or tryptophan at the CDR3 end, a read error is likely. Here the CDR3 reads CASGPSSYEQYL. The CDR3 DNA sequence: TGTGCCAGCGGCCCTAGCTCCTACGAGCAGTACTTG. V usage is TRBV11-2 and J usage is TRBJ2-7; D is uncertain. The length of the CDR3 is 12 residues. Germline-derived CDR1 and CDR2 are SGHAT and FQNNGV. V was cut by 8 bases and J by 0 bases, with 8 bases left in between.

In this sample, this clonotype turned up a few times. This chain connects TRBV20-1 to TRBJ1-5; D gene ambiguous. Germline CDR1 DFQATT, CDR2 SNEGSKA (reference sequence). Trimming took 3 bases from V and 1 from J, leaving 4 bases between them. The CDR3 contains 12 residues. CDR3 nucleotide sequence: TGCAGTGCTAGTCAGAGCAATCAGCCCCAGCATTTT. Its protein is CSASQSNQPQHF.

This clonotype was seen more than once but under ten times. V is TRBV6-1 and J is TRBJ2-7, with a tentative D call TRBD1 (7 bases). CDR1 and CDR2 (germline): MNHNS, SASEGT. Trimming shortened V by 6 bases and J by 0 bases, and 12 bases separated the two germline ends. The CDR3 contains 14 residues. CDR3 nucleotide sequence: TGTGCCAGCAGCCAGGGGGGCAGCTCCTACGAGCAGTACTTC. Encoded protein: CASSQGGSSYEQYF.

This clonotype was seen more than once but under ten times. The chain carries TRBV28 and TRBJ1-5; no firm D call. The CDR3 is 12 amino acids. CDR1 is MDHEN, CDR2 SYDVKM, per germline. Trimming removed 8 bases from V and 0 bases from J, with 5 bases in between. CDR3 DNA sequence: TGTGCCAGCGCGGATAGCAATCAGCCCCAGCATTTT. This gives the protein CASADSNQPQHF.